These 4 T cell receptor beta chains were all obtained from the same sample, sequenced in a study of shared clonotypes between healthy human individuals. The method was immunoSEQ multiplex PCR; TCRdb's version includes in-frame clones alone and lacks a portion of them. The repertoire holds more than 450,000 clones, with less than 85% as singletons. Input material: PBMCs. The receptors were sampled from a woman aged 40 to 50 in good health. Some clones in this sample may be carry-over from other donors' samples.

To note about this clone: Other DNA sequences from this sample encode an identical CDR3 as well. The V call is TRBV18, the J call TRBJ1-4; D is perhaps TRBD1 (5 bases). The CDR3 covers 14 residues. The V gene's germline CDR1 is KGHSH and CDR2 LQKENI. Trimming cost V 2 bases and J 2 bases, with 6 bases left between them. The CDR3 DNA sequence: TGTGCCAGCTCACCAGGGACTACTAATGAAAAACTGTTTTTT. Amino acids: CASSPGTTNEKLFF.

The chain couples TRBV2 to TRBJ2-2; 8 nucleotides agree with TRBD2. This CDR3 is 15 amino acids long. The trim removed 4 bases at V and 4 bases at J, leaving 5 bases unmatched. Germline assignment: CDR1 SNHLY and CDR2 FYNNEI. In nucleotides, the CDR3 is TGTGCCAGCAGTGGAAGCGGGAGTCGCACCGGGGAGCTGTTTTTT. Its translation: CASSGSGSRTGELFF. Full variable domain (missing parts from reference TRBV2 and TRBJ2-2): EPEVTQTPSHQVTQMGQEVILRCVPISNHLYFYWYRQILGQKVEFLVSFYNNEISEKSEIFDDQFSVERPDGSNFTLKIRSTKLEDSAMYFCASSGSGSRTGELFFGEGSRLTVL.

The chain couples TRBV7-8 to TRBJ2-7; D is possibly TRBD2 (5 bases). The CDR3 has 17 amino acids. CDR1 is SGHVS and CDR2 is FQNEAQ in the germline V gene. Trimming removed 4 bases at V and 0 bases at J, with 19 bases between. The CDR3 spells CASSSPSSAVSSYEQYF. CDR3 nucleotide sequence: TGTGCCAGCAGCTCTCCCTCATCAGCGGTAAGCTCCTACGAGCAGTACTTC.

The table lists this clone with a count of one. V gene TRBV15 combines with J gene TRBJ2-3; 11 bases align to TRBD2. In germline, CDR1 is LNHNV, CDR2 YYDKDF (reference sequence). V shed 5 bases and J 0 bases; nucleotides not matched to a gene: 7. The CDR3 runs to 17 residues. CDR3 in DNA: TGTGCCACCAGCTCCGGGACTAGCGGAAGAAGCACAGATACGCAGTATTTT. Translating gives CATSSGTSGRSTDTQYF.